This T cell receptor (beta chain) stems from a study of control samples from healthy donors and cancer patients. The data were produced by immunoSEQ multiplex PCR, yet TCRdb's version contains in-frame clones alone and is incomplete. Here the sample spans approximately 120,000 clones, around nine tenths being singletons. The germline gives CDR1 LNHDA, CDR2 SQIVND (reference sequence). The V gene lost 7 bases and the J gene lost 9 bases, with 16 bases spanning the gap. The CDR3 loop spans 14 amino acids. The receptor's source is a human donor in good health. The donor label of this sample is uncertain. V is TRBV19 and J is TRBJ1-6, with D tentatively TRBD1 (6 bases). Sequenced material: blood. This CDR3 is CASTHRAAGSPLHF. DNA of the CDR3: TGTGCCAGTACCCACAGGGCCGCAGGTTCACCCCTCCACTTT.